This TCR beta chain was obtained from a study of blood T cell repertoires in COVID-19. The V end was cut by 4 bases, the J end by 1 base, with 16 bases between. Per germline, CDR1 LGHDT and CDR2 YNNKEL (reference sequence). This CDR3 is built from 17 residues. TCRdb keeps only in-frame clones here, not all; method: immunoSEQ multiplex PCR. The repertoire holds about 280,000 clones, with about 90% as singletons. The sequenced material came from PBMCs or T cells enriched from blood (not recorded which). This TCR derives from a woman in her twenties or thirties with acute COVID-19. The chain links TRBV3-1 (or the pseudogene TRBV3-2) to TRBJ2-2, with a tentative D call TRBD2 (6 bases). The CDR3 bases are TGTGCCAGCAGCCGTTCAACCGGGACTGTGAACACCGGGGAGCTGTTTTTT. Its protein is CASSRSTGTVNTGELFF.